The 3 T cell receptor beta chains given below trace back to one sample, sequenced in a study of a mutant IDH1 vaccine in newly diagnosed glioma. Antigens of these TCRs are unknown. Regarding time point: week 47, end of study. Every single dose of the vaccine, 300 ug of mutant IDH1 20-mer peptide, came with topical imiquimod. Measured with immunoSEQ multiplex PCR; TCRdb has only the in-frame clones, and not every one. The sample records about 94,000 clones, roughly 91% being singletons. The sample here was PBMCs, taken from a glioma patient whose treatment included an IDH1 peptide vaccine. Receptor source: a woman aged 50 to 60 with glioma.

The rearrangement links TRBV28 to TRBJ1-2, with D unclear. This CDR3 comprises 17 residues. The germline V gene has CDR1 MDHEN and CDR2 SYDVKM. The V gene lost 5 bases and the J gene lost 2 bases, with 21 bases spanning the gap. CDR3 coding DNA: TGTGCCAGCAGTCTTCCCTTCTCACAGCGAATAAACTATGGCTACACCTTC. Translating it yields CASSLPFSQRINYGYTF.

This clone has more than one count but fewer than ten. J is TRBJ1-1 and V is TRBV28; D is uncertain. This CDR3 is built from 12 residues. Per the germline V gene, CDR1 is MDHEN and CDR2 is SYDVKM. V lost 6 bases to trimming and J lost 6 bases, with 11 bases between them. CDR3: CASRPSSPEAFF. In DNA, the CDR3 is TGTGCCAGCAGACCCTCTAGTCCTGAAGCTTTCTTT.

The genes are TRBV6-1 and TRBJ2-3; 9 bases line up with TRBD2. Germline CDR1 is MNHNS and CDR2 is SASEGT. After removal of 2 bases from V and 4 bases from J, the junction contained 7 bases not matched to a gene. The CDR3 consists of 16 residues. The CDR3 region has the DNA TGTGCCAGCAGTGAATGGGCGGGAGGGTTCGCAGATACGCAGTATTTT. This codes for CASSEWAGGFADTQYF.